This entry lists 17 T cell receptor beta chains sequenced from one sample in a study of blood T cells in healthy people across ages. Primed by a sample-barcoded 5' primer and a J-beta primer mix, a second PCR proceeded for about 6 to 11 cycles. TCRdb processed the 5' RACE reads anew with MiXCR; each CDR3 protein has one entry. The table has 1 million to 1.2 million distinct CDR3 sequences, approximately 38% seen once; the top ten hold around 13%. Sequencing input: blood. Every receptor here comes from a man younger than 35 in good health.

The count of this clonotype is one. This sequence joins TRBV9 and TRBJ2-5; 9 bases map to TRBD1. In germline, CDR1 is SGDLS, CDR2 YYNGEE. This CDR3 comprises 16 residues. Trimming cost V 0 bases and J 5 bases; bases outside gene matches: 8. The CDR3 region is CASSVGDRAPLETQYF. As DNA, the CDR3 is TGTGCCAGCAGCGTAGGGGACAGGGCTCCCTTGGAGACCCAGTACTTC.

Of note for this clonotype: A read error is likely here: a far larger clone is one base away. This chain links TRBV2 with TRBJ2-3; D gene uncertain. Germline assignment: CDR1 SNHLY and CDR2 FYNNEI. V dropped 5 bases and J dropped 8 bases, with 8 bases sitting between them. The CDR3 covers 11 residues. CDR3 region: CASSSAGTQYF. CDR3 nucleotides: TGTGCCAGCAGTTCCGCAGGTACGCAGTATTTT.

The CDR3 DNA is TGTGCCACCAGTGGCGGGCCCTACGAGCAGTACTTC. Translated: CATSGGPYEQYF. The chain is built from TRBV24-1 and TRBJ2-7; possible D gene TRBD2, 5 bases. The length of the CDR3 is 12 residues. V lost 5 bases and J 2 bases, leaving 6 bases between the germline ends. Germline lookup yields CDR1 KGHDR and CDR2 SFDVKD.

With regard to this clonotype: This may be a read error: a much more frequent sequence differs by one nucleotide. The chain combines TRBV3-1 with TRBJ2-7, with D hard to call. The germline V gene encodes CDR1 LGHDT and CDR2 YNNKEL (reference sequence). V was trimmed by 2 bases and J by 7 bases, leaving 6 bases between them. The CDR3 covers 11 residues. The CDR3 sequence: CASSQTWEQYF. The CDR3 region has the DNA TGTGCCAGCAGCCAAACGTGGGAGCAGTACTTC.

This sequence joins TRBV7-2 and TRBJ1-2; 8 nucleotides agree with TRBD1. Germline CDR1 is SGHTA and CDR2 is FQGNSA. Germline trimming cut 1 base from V and 4 bases from J; bases unmatched to any gene: 17. The CDR3 is made up of 19 amino acids. CDR3 bases: TGTGCCAGCAGCTTAGTTTTTTGGACAGGGCGCCCTCGGCTCTATGGCTACACCTTC. Translation: CASSLVFWTGRPRLYGYTF.

This clonotype was recorded a few times. CDR3 in amino acids: CASSVGTGGGETQYF. The CDR3 region has the DNA TGTGCCAGCAGCGTAGGAACGGGGGGAGGAGAGACCCAGTACTTC. V and J are TRBV9 and TRBJ2-5, with 7 bases fitting TRBD2. Germline values: CDR1 SGDLS, CDR2 YYNGEE. This CDR3 has 15 amino acids. V gave up 0 bases and J gave up 4 bases; unmatched junction bases: 6.

This clonotype was observed a few times. The chain joins TRBV7-9 to TRBJ1-6; D not resolved. Trimming shortened V by 5 bases and J by 0 bases, and 11 bases separated the two germline ends. There are 16 residues in the CDR3. Germline CDR1 is SEHNR and CDR2 is FQNEAQ (reference sequence). CDR3 loop: CASSQSPISYNSPLHF. CDR3 in DNA: TGTGCCAGCAGCCAGTCCCCTATCTCCTATAATTCACCCCTCCACTTT.

This clonotype came up a few times. The chain uses TRBV28 and TRBJ1-5, with no clear D. Germline CDR1 is MDHEN and CDR2 is SYDVKM. The CDR3 is 16 amino acids. V was cut by 8 bases and J by 2 bases, with 19 bases left in between. For the CDR3, the DNA is TGTGCCAGCGATTACCCACAGCAATCGGGCAATCAGCCCCAGCATTTT. Protein sequence: CASDYPQQSGNQPQHF.

V is TRBV3-1 and J is TRBJ2-3; D remains ambiguous. V was cut by 1 base and J by 3 bases, with 8 bases left in between. Germline V gene data show CDR1 as LGHDT and CDR2 as YNNKEL (reference sequence). The CDR3 contains 14 residues. In DNA, the CDR3 is TGTGCCAGCAGCCAAGTGGGTCTGACAGATACGCAGTATTTT. This gives the protein CASSQVGLTDTQYF.

The chain recombines TRBV9 with TRBJ2-1; 12 nucleotides match TRBD2. V dropped 0 bases and J dropped 2; count of bases not matched to a gene: 6. CDR3 length: 18 residues. The germline CDR1 and CDR2 sequences are SGDLS and YYNGEE. This chain's CDR3 is CASSVGLAGVYTYNEQFF. CDR3 DNA: TGTGCCAGCAGCGTAGGACTAGCGGGGGTTTACACCTACAATGAGCAGTTCTTC.

The chain has TRBV20-1 and TRBJ1-1; D possibly corresponds to TRBD1 (5 bases). Looked up from germline, CDR1 is DFQATT and CDR2 is SNEGSKA (reference sequence). The CDR3 length is 13 residues. Between the trimmed V and J ends, which lost 6 bases and 0 bases, there was a span of 11 bases. Written as DNA, the CDR3 is TGCAGTGCCCCCCCGGACATGAACACTGAAGCTTTCTTT. It is translated as CSAPPDMNTEAFF.

This chain joins TRBV27 and TRBJ1-5; D may be TRBD1 (5 bases). The length of the CDR3 is 15 residues. V lost 5 bases and J 1 base, leaving 12 bases between the germline ends. Germline values: CDR1 MNHEY, CDR2 SMNVEV (reference sequence). The CDR3, as DNA: TGTGCCAGCAGTCTCTTAGGGACCAGCAATCAGCCCCAGCATTTT. Amino acids: CASSLLGTSNQPQHF.

This chain uses TRBV2 with TRBJ1-2; D call uncertain. The CDR3 length is 12 residues. The V end lost 2 bases, the J end lost 6 bases, and 7 bases lay between the germline ends. Germline lookup yields CDR1 SNHLY and CDR2 FYNNEI. Written as DNA, the CDR3 is TGTGCCAGCAGTGAACCGTTCGATGGCTACACCTTC. It is translated as CASSEPFDGYTF.

The chain joins TRBV4-1 to TRBJ1-4; unclear D gene. The CDR3 runs to 13 residues. Trimming removed 0 bases from V and 5 bases from J, with 4 bases in between. CDR1 MGHRA and CDR2 YSYEKL come from the germline V gene. The CDR3 spells CASSQEGNEKLFF. The DNA for the CDR3 is TGCGCCAGCAGCCAAGAGGGGAATGAAAAACTGTTTTTT.

This chain links TRBV5-1 with TRBJ2-7, with D possibly being TRBD1 (6 bases). Per the germline V gene, CDR1 is SGHRS and CDR2 is YFSETQ. The CDR3 length is 15 residues. Trimming removed 2 bases at V and 2 bases at J, with 14 bases between. In nucleotides, the CDR3 is TGCGCCAGCAGCTTTAGTACAGGGCTAACCTACGAGCAGTACTTC. It translates to CASSFSTGLTYEQYF.

This clonotype is a singleton in its sample. The gene calls are TRBV6-1 and TRBJ2-1; TRBD1 might be the D (6 bases). The end of the DNA is better explained by TRBJ2-7, so the J call may be wrong. CDR1 is MNHNS and CDR2 is SASEGT in the germline V gene. This CDR3 is built from 18 residues. CDR3 region: CASSAMPAGAGSYNEQYF. CDR3 nucleotides: TGTGCCAGCAGTGCGATGCCTGCAGGGGCCGGATCCTACAATGAGCAGTACTTC.

This clonotype was seen a few times. The chain couples TRBV28 to TRBJ1-2; D is unclear. CDR1 is MDHEN, CDR2 SYDVKM, per germline. CDR3 size: 11 residues. The V and J ends lost 2 bases and 7 bases respectively, with 5 bases between them. The CDR3 DNA sequence: TGTGCCAGCAGTTTAATGCGTGGCTACACCTTC. It codes for CASSLMRGYTF.